Each of the 8 T cell receptor beta chains below was sequenced from the same sample in a study of blood T cell repertoires in COVID-19. Here immunoSEQ multiplex PCR was the method, and the copy in TCRdb shows in-frame clones only, minus some. The sample lists about 190,000 clones; 90% were seen once. Material for sequencing was peripheral blood. These receptors came from a man between 45 and 60 years old with acute or convalescent COVID-19.

CDR3 DNA: TGCAGCGTTGAGCCCGGGACTGGGTACAATGAGCAGTTCTTC. As protein: CSVEPGTGYNEQFF. The J gene is TRBJ2-1, the V gene TRBV29-1; tentatively, D is TRBD2 (6 bases). This CDR3 region has 14 residues. Trimming left V 3 bases short and J 4 bases short, with 13 bases between. From germline, CDR1 is SQVTM and CDR2 ANQGSEA.

This clone has just a few counts. The chain employs TRBV27 and TRBJ2-7, with 10 bases that match TRBD2. The CDR3 length is 17 residues. Germline CDR1 reads MNHEY; CDR2 reads SMNVEV (reference sequence). The junction had 15 bases not matched to a gene; V was cut back by 6 bases and J by 4 bases. This CDR3 is CASSPRGMASGSYEQYF. The CDR3 DNA sequence: TGTGCCAGCAGCCCCCGGGGGATGGCTAGCGGGAGTTACGAGCAGTACTTC.

The table lists this clone with a count of one. DNA for the CDR3: TGCGCCAGCAGCCAATTGGCGGGAGTAGCCAAAAACATTCAGTACTTC. Its protein product is CASSQLAGVAKNIQYF. The chain couples TRBV4-1 to TRBJ2-4; 7 bases match TRBD2. The CDR3 has 16 amino acids. V trimming: 2 bases; J trimming: 0 bases; junction bases outside the gene matches: 4. CDR1 is MGHRA, CDR2 YSYEKL, per germline.

V usage is TRBV5-1 and J usage is TRBJ2-1, with 7 nucleotides matching TRBD2. Unmatched junction bases numbered 8, after V lost 1 base and J lost 7 bases. The CDR3 spans 15 residues. Germline V CDR1 and CDR2: SGHRS, YFSETQ. CDR3 region: CASSLTSVSMNEQFF. The CDR3 region has the DNA TGCGCCAGCAGCTTGACTAGCGTTTCGATGAATGAGCAGTTCTTC.

The rearrangement joins TRBV10-3 to TRBJ1-2; a possible D gene is TRBD1 (6 bases). The V and J ends lost 0 bases and 2 bases respectively, with 10 bases between them. This CDR3 contains 15 residues. In germline, CDR1 is ENHRY, CDR2 SYGVKD. CDR3 region: CAISESRQVNYGYTF. CDR3 bases: TGTGCCATCAGTGAGTCGAGACAGGTGAACTATGGCTACACCTTC.

This chain links TRBV9 with TRBJ1-4; D gene uncertain. This CDR3 has 14 amino acids. Germline assignment: CDR1 SGDLS and CDR2 YYNGEE. V lost 1 base to trimming and J lost 2 bases, with 6 bases between them. CDR3 DNA: TGTGCCAGCAGCGTAACCGGGACTAATGAAAAACTGTTTTTT. This gives the protein CASSVTGTNEKLFF. The variable domain in full, completed from reference TRBV9 and TRBJ1-4, reads DSGVTQTPKHLITATGQRVTLRCSPRSGDLSVYWYQQSLDQGLQFLIQYYNGEERAKGNILERFSAQQFPDLHSELNLSSLELGDSALYFCASSVTGTNEKLFFGSGTQLSVL.

The V call is TRBV27, the J call TRBJ2-1; a possible D gene is TRBD1 (6 bases). Trimming shortened V by 1 base and J by 7 bases, and 20 bases separated the two germline ends. Looked up from germline, CDR1 is MNHEY and CDR2 is SMNVEV (reference sequence). This CDR3 has 17 amino acids. The CDR3 nucleotides read TGTGCCAGCAGTTTATTCGCCAGGGGTGCCTTGGGGAATGAGCAGTTCTTC. It encodes CASSLFARGALGNEQFF.

The chain combines TRBV28 with TRBJ1-1, with D tentatively TRBD1 (6 bases). The germline V gene has CDR1 MDHEN and CDR2 SYDVKM. The CDR3 runs to 14 residues. Trimming took off 8 bases at V and 0 bases at J, with 13 bases between the two ends. This CDR3 reads CASFTGQLNTEAFF. The CDR3, as DNA: TGTGCCAGCTTTACGGGACAATTGAACACTGAAGCTTTCTTT.